This T cell receptor (beta chain) was identified during a study of blood T cell repertoires in COVID-19. Whole-study context: PBMCs, B-cell-depleted T cells, or T cells provided the cDNA or gDNA that made up the material.

A few counts support this clone. Patients at the Seattle site were enrolled during active infection and followed longitudinally. Here immunoSEQ multiplex PCR was the method, and the copy in TCRdb shows in-frame clones only, minus some. The table includes around 330,000 clones, around 88% detected once. This TCR was sampled from a woman aged 25 to 45 with COVID-19, enrolled during active disease. Sample: peripheral blood.

The CDR3 nucleotides are TGTGCCAGTAGTGGGTACAGGGGGTGGGAATATGGCTACACCTTC. Protein sequence: CASSGYRGWEYGYTF. This sequence joins TRBV19 and TRBJ1-2, with 8 bases aligning to TRBD1. Germline values: CDR1 LNHDA, CDR2 SQIVND (reference sequence). The CDR3 covers 15 residues. The ends lost 5 bases at V and 5 bases at J; junction bases unmatched: 10.